One and the same sample provided the 5 T cell receptor beta chains below, sequenced in a study of Ad26.COV2.S vaccination and SARS-CoV-2 variants. Indicated treatment: some 20 received Ad26.COV2.S at low or high dose, single or two shots; about 5 received placebo; per-sample allocation not given. Specimen acquisition occurred on day 63 following the initial vaccine or placebo injection. The protocol was immunoSEQ multiplex PCR, while the TCRdb copy is restricted to in-frame clones and leaves out a portion. The sample includes about 680,000 clones, roughly 90% of them seen just once. The sequenced sample was peripheral blood, obtained in a trial of Ad26.COV2.S vaccine versus placebo. The source of these receptors is a person aged 18-60 years who received the Ad26.COV2.S COVID-19 vaccine or a placebo.

In its sample, this clone was seen a few times. V gene TRBV7-6 combines with J gene TRBJ2-7; maybe TRBD2 (6 bases). Germline V gene data show CDR1 as SGHVS and CDR2 as FNYEAQ. Trimming removed 2 bases from V and 6 bases from J, with 23 bases in between. There are 17 residues in the CDR3. The CDR3 DNA is TGTGCCAGCAGCTTAATGGGTAGCGGAACGGCCTTAGGCGAGCAGTACTTC. It is translated as CASSLMGSGTALGEQYF.

The chain uses TRBV5-1 and TRBJ2-7, with 8 positions matching TRBD2. The germline V gene has CDR1 SGHRS and CDR2 YFSETQ. The CDR3 length is 15 residues. Trimming cost V 0 bases and J 3 bases; bases outside gene matches: 5. CDR3 DNA sequence: TGCGCCAGCAGCTTGGCCCTAGCGGGCCTCTACGAGCAGTACTTC. It codes for CASSLALAGLYEQYF.

This rearrangement joins TRBV10-3 to TRBJ2-5, with D tentatively TRBD1 (6 bases). This CDR3 has 18 amino acids. Trimming took off 0 bases at V and 0 bases at J, with 17 bases between the two ends. CDR1 and CDR2 (germline): ENHRY, SYGVKD. The CDR3 coding sequence is TGTGCCATCAGTGAGTCGACGGCAGGGGCCCTCAACCAAGAGACCCAGTACTTC. Protein product: CAISESTAGALNQETQYF.

The chain is built from TRBV3-1 (or the pseudogene TRBV3-2) and TRBJ2-1; D not resolved. Trimming left V 0 bases short and J 3 bases short, with 15 bases between. The CDR3 length is 17 residues. Germline assignment: CDR1 LGHDT and CDR2 YNNKEL (reference sequence). CDR3 in amino acids: CASSQDPGRIFYNEQFF. The DNA for the CDR3 is TGTGCCAGCAGCCAAGATCCCGGACGGATCTTCTACAATGAGCAGTTCTTC.

This clone was counted only a few times. J is TRBJ1-1 and V is TRBV5-4; no firm D call. The CDR3 is 14 amino acids. CDR1 is SGHNT and CDR2 is YYREEE in the germline V gene (reference sequence). V was trimmed by 4 bases and J by 5 bases, leaving 15 bases between them. DNA for the CDR3: TGTGCCAGCAGCCGGGAACTCGGGTTTACTGAAGCTTTCTTT. It codes for CASSRELGFTEAFF.